What follows describes a single T cell receptor beta chain. The record originates from a study of blood T cell repertoires in COVID-19. Study context: Specimens from acute and convalescent COVID-19 originated in the United States, Italy and Spain. In each case, the material was cDNA or gDNA derived from T cells, B-cell-depleted T cells, or PBMCs.

Germline CDR1 is SGHRS and CDR2 is YFSETQ. The ends lost 4 bases at V and 3 bases at J; junction bases unmatched: 4. The CDR3 extends over 15 amino acids. TCRdb keeps only in-frame clones here, not all; method: immunoSEQ multiplex PCR. The sample yields about 62,000 clones, around 80% seen once. This receptor was identified in a human donor in a cohort sampled during active COVID-19. Sequencing was done on a sample of peripheral blood. This sequence joins TRBV5-1 and TRBJ1-6; 7 nucleotides agree with TRBD1. The CDR3 is CASSVQGNYNSPLHF. DNA of the CDR3: TGCGCCAGCAGCGTACAGGGGAACTATAATTCACCCCTCCACTTT.